This record looks at one TCR beta chain sequence and its context. The antigen remains unidentified. RNA transcripts were the template for amplifying TCR beta CDR3 regions. An initial round of RT-PCR targeting the TCR CDR3 relied on the HTBI primer set. TCRdb called the multiplex PCR reads again in MiXCR, with one record for every CDR3 protein. The table has 500,000 to 600,000 distinct CDR3 sequences, 15% to 20% seen once. Diagnoses were established using clinical symptoms, serum thyroxine and TRAb, thyroid ultrasound and orbital computed tomography. The data belong to a study of T cells in Graves' hyperthyroidism and ophthalmopathy. Study information: Pretreatment peripheral blood was obtained at initial diagnosis.

V gave up 2 bases and J gave up 4 bases, with 11 bases separating them. The CDR3 extends over 14 amino acids. The germline gives CDR1 SNHLY, CDR2 FYNNEI. Notes on the study in general: A 13 V-J model separated ophthalmopathy from stable hyperthyroidism.

Source material: blood. This chain links TRBV2 with TRBJ1-2; D is unclear. This clonotype was obtained from a man in his forties with Graves' ophthalmopathy. The CDR3 protein is CASSENENGYGYTF. The CDR3 bases are TGTGCCAGCAGTGAAAATGAGAACGGCTATGGCTACACCTTC.